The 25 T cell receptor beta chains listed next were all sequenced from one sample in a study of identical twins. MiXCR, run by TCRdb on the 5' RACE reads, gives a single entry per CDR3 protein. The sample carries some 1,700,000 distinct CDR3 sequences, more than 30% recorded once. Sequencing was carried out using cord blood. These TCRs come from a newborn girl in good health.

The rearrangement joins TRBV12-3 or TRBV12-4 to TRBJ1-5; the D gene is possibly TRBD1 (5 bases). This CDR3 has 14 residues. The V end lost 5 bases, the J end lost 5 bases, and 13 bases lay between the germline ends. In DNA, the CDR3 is TGTGCCAGCAGTCCCTACAGGAGCGATCAGCCCCAGCATTTT. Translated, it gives CASSPYRSDQPQHF.

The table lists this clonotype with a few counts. As DNA, the CDR3 is TGTGCCAGCAGTTTATTAGGGACTAGCACACCTGGGGTTTACAATGAGCAGTTCTTC. As protein: CASSLLGTSTPGVYNEQFF. The J gene is TRBJ2-1, the V gene TRBV12-3 or TRBV12-4; 9 bases match TRBD2. Germline trimming cut 2 bases from V and 4 bases from J; bases unmatched to any gene: 15. The CDR3 totals 19 residues.

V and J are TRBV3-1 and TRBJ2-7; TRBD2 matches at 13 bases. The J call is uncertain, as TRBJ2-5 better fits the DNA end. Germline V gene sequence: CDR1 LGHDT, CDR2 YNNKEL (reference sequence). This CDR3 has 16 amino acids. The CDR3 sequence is CASSQDRLAGGETQYF. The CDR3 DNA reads TGTGCCAGCAGCCAAGATCGACTAGCGGGAGGCGAGACCCAGTACTTC.

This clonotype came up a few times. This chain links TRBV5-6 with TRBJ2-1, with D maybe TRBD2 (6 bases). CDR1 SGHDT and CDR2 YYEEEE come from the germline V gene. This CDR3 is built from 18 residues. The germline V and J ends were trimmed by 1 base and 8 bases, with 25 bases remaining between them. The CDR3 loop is CASSLLVPRDFSNYEQFF. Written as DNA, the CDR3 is TGTGCCAGCAGCTTGCTTGTCCCCCGGGACTTTTCCAACTATGAGCAGTTCTTC.

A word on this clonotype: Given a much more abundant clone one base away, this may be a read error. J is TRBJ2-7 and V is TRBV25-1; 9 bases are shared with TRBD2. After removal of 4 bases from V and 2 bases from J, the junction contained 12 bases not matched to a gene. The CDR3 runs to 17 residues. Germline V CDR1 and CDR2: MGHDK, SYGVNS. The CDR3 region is CASSGPHRTSEAYEQYF. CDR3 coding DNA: TGTGCCAGCAGTGGTCCACACCGGACTAGCGAGGCCTACGAGCAGTACTTC.

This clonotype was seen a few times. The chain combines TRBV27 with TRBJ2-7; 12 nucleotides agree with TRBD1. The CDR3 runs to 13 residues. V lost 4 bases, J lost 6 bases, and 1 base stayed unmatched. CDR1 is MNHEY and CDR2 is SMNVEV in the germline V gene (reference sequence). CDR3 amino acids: CASSWDRGREQYF. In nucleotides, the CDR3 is TGTGCCAGCAGTTGGGACAGGGGGCGCGAGCAGTACTTC.

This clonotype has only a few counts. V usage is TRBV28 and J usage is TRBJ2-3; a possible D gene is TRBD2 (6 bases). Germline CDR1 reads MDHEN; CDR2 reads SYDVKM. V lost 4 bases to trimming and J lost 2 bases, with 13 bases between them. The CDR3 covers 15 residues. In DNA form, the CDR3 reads TGTGCCAGCAGTTCCACGGGACTTCTCACAGATACGCAGTATTTT. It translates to CASSSTGLLTDTQYF.

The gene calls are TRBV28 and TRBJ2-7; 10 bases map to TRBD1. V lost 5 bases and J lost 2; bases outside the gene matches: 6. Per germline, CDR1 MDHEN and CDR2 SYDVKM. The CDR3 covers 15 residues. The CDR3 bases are TGTGCCAGCAGTCAACGACAGGGGGCCACCTACGAGCAGTACTTC. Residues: CASSQRQGATYEQYF. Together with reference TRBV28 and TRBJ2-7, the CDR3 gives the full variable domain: DVKVTQSSRYLVKRTGEKVFLECVQDMDHENMFWYRQDPGLGLRLIYFSYDVKMKEKGDIPEGYSVSREKKERFSLILESASTNQTSMYLCASSQRQGATYEQYFGPGTRLTVT.

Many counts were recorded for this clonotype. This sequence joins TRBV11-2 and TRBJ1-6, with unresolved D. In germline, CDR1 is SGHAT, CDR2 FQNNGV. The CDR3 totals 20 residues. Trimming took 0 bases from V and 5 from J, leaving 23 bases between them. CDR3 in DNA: TGTGCCAGCAGCTTAGAATCTGCCGGGTGGATTCCCCCTCATAATTCACCCCTCCACTTT. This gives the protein CASSLESAGWIPPHNSPLHF. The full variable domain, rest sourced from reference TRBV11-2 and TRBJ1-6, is EAGVAQSPRYKIIEKRQSVAFWCNPISGHATLYWYQQILGQGPKLLIQFQNNGVVDDSQLPKDRFSAERLKGVDSTLKIQPAKLEDSAVYLCASSLESAGWIPPHNSPLHFGNGTRLTVT.

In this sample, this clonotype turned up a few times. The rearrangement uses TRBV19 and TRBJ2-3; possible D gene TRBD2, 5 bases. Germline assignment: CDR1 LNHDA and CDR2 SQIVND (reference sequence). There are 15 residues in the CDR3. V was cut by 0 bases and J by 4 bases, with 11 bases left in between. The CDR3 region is CASSIEATGSDTQYF. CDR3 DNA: TGTGCCAGTAGTATAGAGGCAACGGGGTCAGATACGCAGTATTTT.

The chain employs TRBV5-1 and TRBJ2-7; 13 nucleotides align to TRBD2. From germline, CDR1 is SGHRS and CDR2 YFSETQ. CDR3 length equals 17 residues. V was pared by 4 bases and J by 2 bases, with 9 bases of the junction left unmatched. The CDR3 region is CASSPGLAGVFAYEQYF. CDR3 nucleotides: TGCGCCAGCAGCCCCGGACTAGCGGGAGTTTTTGCCTACGAGCAGTACTTC.

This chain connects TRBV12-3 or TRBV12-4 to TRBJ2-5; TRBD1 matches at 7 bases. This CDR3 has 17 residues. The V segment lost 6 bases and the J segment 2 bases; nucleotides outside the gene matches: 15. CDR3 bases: TGTGCCAGCAGCTCCCTTGAGGGGGCGATAGCTCAAGAGACCCAGTACTTC. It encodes CASSSLEGAIAQETQYF.

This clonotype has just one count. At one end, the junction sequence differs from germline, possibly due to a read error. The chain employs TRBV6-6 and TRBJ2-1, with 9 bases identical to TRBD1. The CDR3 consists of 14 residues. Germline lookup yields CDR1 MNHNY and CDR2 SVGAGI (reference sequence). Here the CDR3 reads CASSPDRGVNGQFF. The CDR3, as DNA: TGTGCCAGCAGCCCGGACAGGGGTGTAAATGGGCAGTTCTTC.

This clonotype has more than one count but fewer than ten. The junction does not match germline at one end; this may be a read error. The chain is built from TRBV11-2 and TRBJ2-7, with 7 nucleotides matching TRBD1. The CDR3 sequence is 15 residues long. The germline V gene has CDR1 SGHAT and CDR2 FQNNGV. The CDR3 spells CASSFLQGSSYEQYF. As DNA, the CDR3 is TGCGCCAGCAGCTTTTTACAGGGGAGCTCCTACGAGCAGTACTTC.

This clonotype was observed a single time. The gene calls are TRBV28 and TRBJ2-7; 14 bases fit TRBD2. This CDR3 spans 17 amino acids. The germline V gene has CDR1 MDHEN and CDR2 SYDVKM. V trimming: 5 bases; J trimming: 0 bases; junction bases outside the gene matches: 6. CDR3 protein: CASSLGTSGSFSYEQYF. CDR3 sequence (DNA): TGTGCCAGCAGTCTAGGGACTAGCGGGAGTTTCTCCTACGAGCAGTACTTC.

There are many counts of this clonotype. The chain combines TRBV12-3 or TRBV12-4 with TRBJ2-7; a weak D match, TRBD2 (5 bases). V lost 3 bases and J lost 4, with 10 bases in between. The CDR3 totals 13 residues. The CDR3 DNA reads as TGTGCCAGCAGTTTCGGGATCGGATACGAGCAGTACTTC. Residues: CASSFGIGYEQYF.

CDR3 bases: TGTGCCAGCAGCCTTATGGACCCTGCGCGGGAAAAACTGTTTTTT. Translated, it gives CASSLMDPAREKLFF. The J gene is TRBJ1-4, the V gene TRBV6-1; D gene unclear. Germline V gives CDR1 MNHNS, CDR2 SASEGT. This CDR3 spans 15 amino acids. Trimming removed 6 bases from V and 8 bases from J, with 19 bases in between.

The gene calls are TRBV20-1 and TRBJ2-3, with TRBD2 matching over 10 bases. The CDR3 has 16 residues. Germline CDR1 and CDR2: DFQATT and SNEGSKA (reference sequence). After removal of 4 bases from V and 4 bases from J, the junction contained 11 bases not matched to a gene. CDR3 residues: CSATSGGPTVADTQYF. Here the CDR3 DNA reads TGCAGTGCTACTAGCGGGGGCCCCACGGTAGCAGATACGCAGTATTTT.

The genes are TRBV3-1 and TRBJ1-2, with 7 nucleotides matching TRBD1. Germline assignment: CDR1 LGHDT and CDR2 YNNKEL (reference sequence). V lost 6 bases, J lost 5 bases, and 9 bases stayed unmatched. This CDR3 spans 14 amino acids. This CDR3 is CASRKPGQIYGYTF. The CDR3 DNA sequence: TGTGCCAGCAGAAAACCGGGACAGATATATGGCTACACCTTC.

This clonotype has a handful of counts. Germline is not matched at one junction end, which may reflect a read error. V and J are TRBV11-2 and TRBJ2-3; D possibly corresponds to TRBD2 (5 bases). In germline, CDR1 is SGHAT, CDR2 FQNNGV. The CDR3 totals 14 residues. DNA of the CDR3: TGTACCAGCAGCTTGAGACTACATACAGATACGCAGTATTTT. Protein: CTSSLRLHTDTQYF.

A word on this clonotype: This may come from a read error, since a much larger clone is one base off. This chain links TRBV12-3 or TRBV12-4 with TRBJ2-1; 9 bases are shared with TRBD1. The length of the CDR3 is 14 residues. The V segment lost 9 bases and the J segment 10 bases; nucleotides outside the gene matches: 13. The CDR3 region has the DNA TGTGCCAGTACAAAGGGACAGGGACCCTACGAGCAGTTCTTC. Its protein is CASTKGQGPYEQFF.

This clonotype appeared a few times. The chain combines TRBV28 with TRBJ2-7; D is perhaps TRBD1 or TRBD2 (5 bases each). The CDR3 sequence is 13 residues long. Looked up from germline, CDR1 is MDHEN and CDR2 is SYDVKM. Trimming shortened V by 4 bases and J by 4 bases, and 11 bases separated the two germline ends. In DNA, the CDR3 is TGTGCCAGCAGTTATCATGGGGGTTACGAGCAGTACTTC. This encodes CASSYHGGYEQYF.

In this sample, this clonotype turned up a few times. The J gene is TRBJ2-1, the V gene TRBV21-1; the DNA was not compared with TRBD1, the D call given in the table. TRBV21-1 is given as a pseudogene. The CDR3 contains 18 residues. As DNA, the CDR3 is TGTGCCAGCAGCAAAAGCAAGGGGGGACTAGCGCCTCACAATGAGCAGTTCTTC. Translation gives CASSKSKGGLAPHNEQFF.

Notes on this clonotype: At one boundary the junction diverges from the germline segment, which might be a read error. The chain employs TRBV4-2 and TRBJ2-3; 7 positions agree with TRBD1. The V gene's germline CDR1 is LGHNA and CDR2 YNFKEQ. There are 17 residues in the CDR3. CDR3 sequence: CASSPGTATSSTDRQYF. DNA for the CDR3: TGTGCCAGCAGCCCGGGGACAGCCACTTCTAGCACAGATAGGCAGTATTTT.

CDR3 nucleotide sequence: TGTGCCAGCAGCCAAGAGGGGGTTCCATCCTACGAGCAGTACTTC. It yields the protein CASSQEGVPSYEQYF. The rearrangement joins TRBV4-2 to TRBJ2-7; D may match TRBD1 or TRBD2 (5 bases each). The CDR3 extends over 15 amino acids. CDR1 is LGHNA, CDR2 YNFKEQ, per germline. Trimming removed 0 bases at V and 1 base at J, with 10 bases between.